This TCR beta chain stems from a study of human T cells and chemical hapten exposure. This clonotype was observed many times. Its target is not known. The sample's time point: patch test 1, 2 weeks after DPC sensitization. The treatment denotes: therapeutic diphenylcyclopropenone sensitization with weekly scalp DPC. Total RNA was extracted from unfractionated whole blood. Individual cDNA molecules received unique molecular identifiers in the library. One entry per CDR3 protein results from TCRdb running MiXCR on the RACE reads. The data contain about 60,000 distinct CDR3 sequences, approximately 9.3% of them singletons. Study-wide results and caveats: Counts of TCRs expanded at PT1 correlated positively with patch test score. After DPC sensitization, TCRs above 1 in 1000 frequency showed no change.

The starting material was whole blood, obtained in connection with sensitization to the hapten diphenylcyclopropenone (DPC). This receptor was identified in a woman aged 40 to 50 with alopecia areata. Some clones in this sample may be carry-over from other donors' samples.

CDR3 loop: CASSYVLRQGYYNEQFF. Here the CDR3 DNA reads TGTGCCAGCAGTTATGTGTTGAGACAGGGATACTACAATGAGCAGTTCTTC. This rearrangement joins TRBV6-5 to TRBJ2-1; TRBD1 matches at 7 bases. The germline CDR1 and CDR2 sequences are MNHEY and SVGAGI. The CDR3 runs to 17 residues. The junction had 11 bases not matched to a gene; V was cut back by 3 bases and J by 3 bases.